This TCR beta chain was obtained from a study of blood T cell repertoires in COVID-19. Study-level background: The samples span acute and convalescent COVID-19 from the United States, Italy and Spain. PBMCs, B-cell-depleted T cells, or T cells provided the cDNA or gDNA that made up the material.

Original analysis: Reference gene primer amplification yielded estimated nucleated cell counts. TCRdb's table, derived via immunoSEQ multiplex PCR, lists solely in-frame clones and lacks some. That table is the source of V, J and clone size, and D and trimming were worked out from the DNA. The sample includes just under 80,000 clones, 80% to 85% of them seen just once. V lost 8 bases to trimming and J lost 7 bases, with 11 bases between them. CDR3 length equals 12 residues. In this sample, this clone turned up once. V usage is TRBV12-3 or TRBV12-4 and J usage is TRBJ1-4; tentatively, D is TRBD1 (6 bases). This clonotype was obtained from a woman aged 70 to 79 with acute or convalescent COVID-19. Specimen: peripheral blood. CDR3 coding DNA: TGTGCCAGCGCCACAGGGAGTGAAAAACTGTTTTTT. It yields the protein CASATGSEKLFF.